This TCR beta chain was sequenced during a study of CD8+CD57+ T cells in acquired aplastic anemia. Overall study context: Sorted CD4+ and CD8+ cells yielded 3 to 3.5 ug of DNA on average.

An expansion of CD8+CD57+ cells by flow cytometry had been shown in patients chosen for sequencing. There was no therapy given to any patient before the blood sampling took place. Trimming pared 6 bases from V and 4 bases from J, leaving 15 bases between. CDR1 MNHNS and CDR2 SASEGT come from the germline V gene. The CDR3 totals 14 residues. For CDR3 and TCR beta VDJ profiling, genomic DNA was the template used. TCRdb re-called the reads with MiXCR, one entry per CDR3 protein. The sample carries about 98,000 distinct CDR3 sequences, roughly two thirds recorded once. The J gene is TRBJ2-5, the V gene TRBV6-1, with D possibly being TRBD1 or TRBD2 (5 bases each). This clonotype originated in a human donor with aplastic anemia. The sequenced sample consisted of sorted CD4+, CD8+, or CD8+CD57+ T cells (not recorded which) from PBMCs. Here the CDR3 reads CASRQRGEGETQYF. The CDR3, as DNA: TGTGCCAGCAGGCAGAGGGGTGAAGGAGAGACCCAGTACTTC.